The entry below gives a single T cell receptor (beta chain) sequence along with its context. Its antigen remains unidentified. The record has no base qualities; no much larger clone is one base away. For CDR1 and CDR2, the germline V gene (reference sequence) lists SEHNR and FQNEAQ. V is pared back by 5 bases and J by 7 bases, with 11 bases lying between the germline termini. Measured from the cysteine to the phenylalanine, the CDR3 is 12 residues long. CDR3 DNA only is kept here, 36 bases in frame from base 1. Amplification of TCR beta CDR3 regions was carried out from RNA transcripts. A first-round RT-PCR of the TCR CDR3 used the HTBI primer set with the Qiagen OneStep RT-PCR kit. Libraries were constructed in a second round of multiplex PCR, after which size selection and purification were carried out. Paired-end sequencing of the libraries was performed with 100 bp reads on an Illumina HiSeq2000. On the authors' methods: SOAPnuke was used to process the raw data, throwing out any read that contained adapters or uncalled bases, had a mean Phred below 15, or lacked an exact constant-primer or identifier match. High-quality paired reads were merged with COPE v1.2.5, and unique nucleotide sequences were defined as clonotypes. Clonotypes were aligned to IMGT TRBV, TRBD and TRBJ reference segments using MiTCR v1.1. The analysis was restricted to V-J combinations with a frequency above 0.0001, which together covered around 99% of the repertoires. A TCS score was defined as the ratio of F50 (clonal expansion) to E x V (chaos), with BLOSUM62-based TCRdist applied between CDR3 peptides within each V-J. Welch's t-statistics and random forest reduced approximately 520 V-J features to 10 to 15, which were used in a naive Bayes classifier (R e1071). The raw public data were reprocessed by TCRdb itself: fastp quality trimming at Q25, MiXCR clonotype calling, in-frame beta chains only. CDR3 protein duplicates are merged, each entry listing the most common genes and DNA. TCRdb assigned the V and J calls; the authors' analysis was not used. The sample yields hundreds of thousands of distinct CDR3 sequences; over 12% were counted once. The ten largest clones represent roughly an eighth of the sample.

Ophthalmopathy patients had moderately to severely active disease, Clinical Activity Score of at least 3, NOSPECS grade of at least 4, and duration under 3 months. Patients with uncontrolled infections, other autoimmune diseases, pregnancy or lactation were excluded. Diagnoses were established on the basis of clinical symptoms, serum thyroxine and TRAb, thyroid ultrasound, and orbital computed tomography. PBMCs were isolated from about 9 ml of fresh peripheral blood by Ficoll-Paque density gradient centrifugation. Trizol reagent was used to extract total RNA, and RNA quality was then checked on an Agilent 2100 Bioanalyzer. The sample comes from a study of T cells in Graves' hyperthyroidism and ophthalmopathy (dated by TCRdb to about 2019). Study-level background: Peripheral blood was collected at initial diagnosis, before any treatment. To identify TCR V-J signatures that set the groups apart, the researchers used a discovery cohort of about a hundred patients, made up of 40 to 45 with Graves' ophthalmopathy and some 60 with stable Graves' hyperthyroidism. Prospective prediction of ophthalmopathy was tested in an independent validation cohort consisting of about 20 hyperthyroidism patients and around 17 patients who later progressed to ophthalmopathy. The 95 to 100 discovery patients were randomly divided into training and test sets at a 7:3 ratio. In roughly six Graves' hyperthyroidism patients, the study also compared T-cell repertoires from thyroid tissue with T-cell repertoires from blood. Once sampling was done, hyperthyroidism patients were given methimazole at a starting dose of 30 mg daily, whereas ophthalmopathy patients were given high-dose intravenous methylprednisolone. The paper reports TCR Vbeta CDR3 sequencing of approximately 140 peripheral blood samples: some 41 ophthalmopathy, fewer than 85 hyperthyroidism and around 17 progressor patients. On the study overall, not on this receptor specifically: Most expanded thyroid clonotypes (frequency above 0.001) were also detected in blood, a finding suggesting that blood repertoires may reflect thyroid immune responses. A 13 V-J signature model separated ophthalmopathy from stable hyperthyroidism, with 87.88% sensitivity and roughly 84% specificity in cross-validation and 80%/75% in testing. During validation, the model predicted progression to ophthalmopathy a median of around six months ahead of onset, with around 71% sensitivity and under 85% specificity. No statistical method was used to fix the sample size in advance, and group allocation was not hidden from the investigators.

The chain couples TRBV7-9 to TRBJ1-1; the D segment cannot be called with confidence. The sequenced sample consisted of blood. The receptor was derived from a man younger than 35 with Graves' ophthalmopathy. The bases read TGTGCCAGCAGCCCCCCCGGAGATGAAGCTTTCTTT. This gives the protein CASSPPGDEAFF.